The 30 T cell receptor beta chains below all came from one sample that was sequenced in a study of response to subunit inactivated influenza vaccine. TCRdb re-analysed the RT-PCR reads in MiXCR, keeping a single row per CDR3 protein. The table shows 500,000 to 600,000 distinct CDR3 sequences, with about 17% occurring only once. The sample consisted of CD4+ T cells sorted from PBMCs, taken around 25 months after vaccination. Source of these receptors: a man aged 45-69 years who received an inactivated influenza vaccine.

The chain combines TRBV21-1 with TRBJ2-1; the table assigns TRBD1, which was not confirmed against the DNA. TRBV21-1 represents a pseudogene. The CDR3 extends over 16 amino acids. CDR3 DNA sequence: TGTGCCAGCAGCCGGACCCGGTCTGCACTCTACAATGAGCAGTTCTTC. Translated: CASSRTRSALYNEQFF.

The genes are TRBV3-1 and TRBJ1-1; D unclear. The CDR3 runs to 13 residues. The ends were cut back, 7 bases at V and 6 bases at J, with 15 bases in the middle. Germline V gene data show CDR1 as LGHDT and CDR2 as YNNKEL (reference sequence). The CDR3 nucleotides read TGTGCCAGCACACAAACGGGAGGCTCTGAAGCTTTCTTT. It codes for CASTQTGGSEAFF.

This chain uses TRBV2 with TRBJ2-7; 10 bases agree with TRBD2. The germline gives CDR1 SNHLY, CDR2 FYNNEI. V shed 11 bases, J shed 3 bases, and the junction held 7 bases outside the gene matches. This CDR3 has 13 amino acids. The CDR3 reads CAGRSSGSYEQYF. The DNA for the CDR3 is TGTGCCGGGCGGTCTAGCGGGAGCTACGAGCAGTACTTC.

In the case of this clonotype: A much larger clone lies one base from this, so it may be a read error. The chain recombines TRBV16 with TRBJ2-5; D might be TRBD2 (6 bases). The V and J ends lost 4 bases and 4 bases respectively, with 16 bases between them. From germline, CDR1 is KGHSY and CDR2 FQNENV. There are 15 residues in the CDR3. The CDR3 nucleotides read TGTGCCAGCAGCCGATCTCGCTATAGCGGAGAGACCCAGTACTTC. Protein product: CASSRSRYSGETQYF.

This clonotype appeared many times. The chain uses TRBV7-8 and TRBJ1-1; TRBD1 agrees at 7 bases. V shed 4 bases and J 0 bases; nucleotides not matched to a gene: 2. CDR1 and CDR2 (germline): SGHVS, FQNEAQ. CDR3 length: 14 residues. The chain's CDR3 is CASSWGTVNTEAFF. The CDR3 nucleotides are TGTGCCAGCAGCTGGGGGACAGTGAACACTGAAGCTTTCTTT.

The table lists this clonotype with a few counts. The chain is built from TRBV20-1 and TRBJ2-2; D remains unclear. With 3 bases removed from V and 3 bases from J, the gap between germline ends came to 8 bases. This CDR3 has 13 amino acids. Germline CDR1 reads DFQATT; CDR2 reads SNEGSKA (reference sequence). The CDR3 bases are TGCAGTGCTAGCGGCGGCTACACCGGGGAGCTGTTTTTT. This gives the protein CSASGGYTGELFF.

The chain recombines TRBV5-1 with TRBJ1-1, with D perhaps TRBD1 (6 bases). The V end was cut by 4 bases, the J end by 1 base, with 11 bases between. Germline CDR1 and CDR2: SGHRS and YFSETQ. This CDR3 is 14 amino acids long. CDR3 nucleotides: TGCGCCAGCAGCGATTGGACAGCGAACACTGAAGCTTTCTTT. Its protein product is CASSDWTANTEAFF.

CDR3 nucleotides: TGCAGTGCCATAAGCGGGAGGTCCTACAATGAGCAGTTCTTC. The encoded protein is CSAISGRSYNEQFF. The rearrangement uses TRBV20-1 and TRBJ2-1; 9 bases match TRBD2. Germline V lookup: CDR1 DFQATT, CDR2 SNEGSKA (reference sequence). The CDR3 is 14 residues long. Trimming cost V 6 bases and J 1 base; bases outside gene matches: 4.

The table lists this clonotype with a few counts. The chain is built from TRBV4-3 and TRBJ2-1; D remains unclear. The CDR3 sequence is 14 residues long. The germline V gene has CDR1 LGHNA and CDR2 YSLEER. V was shortened by 0 bases and J by 4 bases, with 7 bases between the two germline ends. CDR3 sequence (DNA): TGCGCCAGCAGCCAAGATTGGAAGTACAATGAGCAGTTCTTC. Protein: CASSQDWKYNEQFF.

The gene calls are TRBV7-6 and TRBJ1-6, with 7 positions matching TRBD1. V lost 5 bases and J lost 8; bases outside the gene matches: 6. Germline CDR1 reads SGHVS; CDR2 reads FNYEAQ. The CDR3 contains 14 residues. The CDR3 reads CASSRGQLDSPLHF. The CDR3 DNA reads TGTGCCAGCAGCAGGGGACAGTTAGATTCACCCCTCCACTTT.

The chain carries TRBV29-1 and TRBJ2-2; D possibly corresponds to TRBD1 (5 bases). V gave up 3 bases and J gave up 6 bases, with 8 bases separating them. This CDR3 has 12 amino acids. The germline V gene encodes CDR1 SQVTM and CDR2 ANQGSEA. The CDR3 region is CSVDKGAGELFF. CDR3 DNA: TGCAGCGTTGATAAAGGGGCCGGGGAGCTGTTTTTT.

This chain connects TRBV6-1 to TRBJ2-1; TRBD1 agrees at 11 bases. Trimming cost V 6 bases and J 6 bases; bases outside gene matches: 4. This CDR3 region has 14 residues. Germline V gives CDR1 MNHNS, CDR2 SASEGT. The CDR3 region has the DNA TGTGCCAGCAGGGCCGGGACAGGGGGCAATGAGCAGTTCTTC. It specifies CASRAGTGGNEQFF.

Details on this clonotype: Since a much larger clone is just one base distant, this may be a read error. The DNA is left out, because the CDR3 cannot be placed on it with certainty; the CDR3 is given as TCRdb lists it. The rearrangement uses TRBV29-1 and TRBJ1-2; TRBD1, the table's D call, lacks a check against the DNA. The CDR3 length equals 15 residues, ends included. The germline V gene has CDR1 SQVTM and CDR2 ANQGSEA. The CDR3 is CSVRPPAGGDYGCTF.

The CDR3 is CSARPGQMNTEAFF. In DNA, the CDR3 is TGCAGTGCTAGGCCGGGACAGATGAACACTGAAGCTTTCTTT. The chain links TRBV20-1 to TRBJ1-1; 7 positions agree with TRBD1. The length of the CDR3 is 14 residues. The V gene's germline CDR1 is DFQATT and CDR2 SNEGSKA (reference sequence). V was clipped by 3 bases and J by 0 bases; unmatched bases: 4.

The table lists this clonotype with many counts. The chain is built from TRBV10-3 and TRBJ2-7, with 9 bases identical to TRBD2. CDR1 and CDR2 (germline): ENHRY, SYGVKD. The CDR3 contains 15 residues. Trimming at V came to 6 bases and at J to 0 bases, leaving 6 bases not matched to a gene. The CDR3 here is CAISATSGLSYEQYF. The CDR3 DNA reads as TGTGCCATCAGCGCCACTAGCGGGCTCTCCTACGAGCAGTACTTC.

There are many counts of this clonotype. The chain couples TRBV20-1 to TRBJ2-5, with D unresolved. Germline V lookup: CDR1 DFQATT, CDR2 SNEGSKA (reference sequence). Trimming took off 7 bases at V and 4 bases at J, with 13 bases between the two ends. CDR3 length: 12 residues. CDR3 in amino acids: CSVSSFGETQYF. Written as DNA, the CDR3 is TGCAGTGTTTCTAGTTTTGGAGAGACCCAGTACTTC.

This clonotype was seen more than once but under ten times. The J gene is TRBJ1-2, the V gene TRBV5-1; D may be TRBD1 (5 bases). The CDR3 runs to 15 residues. V lost 2 bases, J lost 0 bases, and 11 bases lay in between. The germline V gene encodes CDR1 SGHRS and CDR2 YFSETQ. The CDR3 DNA reads as TGCGCCAGCAGCTTCGACAGACCCACTAACTATGGCTACACCTTC. Its protein is CASSFDRPTNYGYTF.

This clonotype was seen at least ten times. V gene TRBV12-3 or TRBV12-4 combines with J gene TRBJ2-1; 8 nucleotides align to TRBD1. This CDR3 has 16 amino acids. With V trimmed by 6 bases and J by 4 bases, 11 bases remained unmatched. The chain's CDR3 is CASSTRTGFLYNEQFF. CDR3 coding DNA: TGTGCCAGCAGCACCAGGACAGGGTTTTTATACAATGAGCAGTTCTTC.

V and J are TRBV20-1 and TRBJ2-5; D might be TRBD2 (7 bases). V lost 0 bases and J lost 7, with 15 bases in between. Germline CDR1 DFQATT, CDR2 SNEGSKA (reference sequence). CDR3 length: 14 residues. CDR3 coding DNA: TGCAGTGCTAGAGATGGGGGGGCAAGGGTGACCCAGTACTTC. Protein product: CSARDGGARVTQYF.

This chain joins TRBV5-1 and TRBJ2-1; TRBD1 matches 11 bases. V gave up 0 bases and J gave up 10 bases; unmatched junction bases: 9. The CDR3 runs 16 residues. Germline V CDR1 and CDR2: SGHRS, YFSETQ. The CDR3 loop is CASSLDGQGAGREQFF. CDR3 DNA sequence: TGCGCCAGCAGCTTGGATGGACAGGGGGCAGGAAGGGAGCAGTTCTTC.

This clonotype was detected many times. The chain joins TRBV12-3 or TRBV12-4 to TRBJ2-2; 7 bases match TRBD1. CDR3 length equals 16 residues. V was pared by 1 base and J by 2 bases, with 4 bases of the junction left unmatched. Here the CDR3 DNA reads TGTGCCAGCAGTTTAGAGGGGGCCCCCAACACCGGGGAGCTGTTTTTT. This gives the protein CASSLEGAPNTGELFF.

This clonotype was detected ten times or more. This chain links TRBV10-3 with TRBJ2-5; a possible D gene is TRBD2 (6 bases). Germline assignment: CDR1 ENHRY and CDR2 SYGVKD. Trimming took off 7 bases at V and 8 bases at J, with 14 bases between the two ends. This CDR3 spans 12 amino acids. The CDR3 DNA sequence: TGTGCCATCACCGGGACTCAGGGCACCCAGTACTTC. This codes for CAITGTQGTQYF.

The rearrangement uses TRBV7-9 and TRBJ2-5, with D unresolved. The germline V and J ends were trimmed by 7 bases and 1 base, with 7 bases remaining between them. Germline V gene sequence: CDR1 SEHNR, CDR2 FQNEAQ (reference sequence). The CDR3 is 12 amino acids. CDR3 protein: CASTWGQETQYF. DNA of the CDR3: TGTGCCAGCACCTGGGGCCAAGAGACCCAGTACTTC.

This chain's CDR3 is CASSSRGLAGVTQYF. The CDR3 coding sequence is TGTGCCAGCAGCAGCCGAGGACTAGCGGGCGTTACGCAGTATTTT. J is TRBJ2-3 and V is TRBV7-9; 11 bases fit TRBD2. The J segment lost 8 bases and the V segment lost 5 bases, leaving 9 bases of the junction unmatched. Germline CDR1 reads SEHNR; CDR2 reads FQNEAQ (reference sequence). CDR3 length: 15 residues. Based on the CDR3 plus reference TRBV7-9 and TRBJ2-3, the full variable domain is DTGVSQNPRHKITKRGQNVTFRCDPISEHNRLYWYRQTLGQGPEFLTYFQNEAQLEKSRLLSDRFSAERPKGSFSTLEIQRTEQGDSAMYLCASSSRGLAGVTQYFGPGTRLTVL.

The V call is TRBV28, the J call TRBJ2-7; TRBD2 matches at 12 bases. CDR1 and CDR2 (germline): MDHEN, SYDVKM. The ends lost 4 bases at V and 6 bases at J; junction bases unmatched: 10. CDR3 length: 16 residues. The CDR3 loop is CASSSLRLAGDVEQYF. The CDR3 region has the DNA TGTGCCAGCAGTTCCTTGCGACTAGCGGGAGATGTCGAGCAGTACTTC.

CDR3 nucleotide sequence: TGTGCCATCAGTGGTTTCCTTACCTACAATGAGCAGTTCTTC. Residues: CAISGFLTYNEQFF. The gene calls are TRBV10-3 and TRBJ2-1; D ambiguous. The CDR3 runs to 14 residues. The V end was cut by 4 bases, the J end by 2 bases, with 9 bases between. Per the germline V gene, CDR1 is ENHRY and CDR2 is SYGVKD.

This chain links TRBV11-2 with TRBJ1-1, with TRBD1 identical over 7 bases. This CDR3 contains 15 residues. Germline values: CDR1 SGHAT, CDR2 FQNNGV. After removal of 0 bases from V and 7 bases from J, the junction contained 8 bases not matched to a gene. The CDR3 DNA reads as TGTGCCAGCAGCTTAGATCGAAGGGGACAGAATGAAGCTTTCTTT. It specifies CASSLDRRGQNEAFF.

This clonotype has a handful of counts. The chain couples TRBV12-3 or TRBV12-4 to TRBJ2-1, with a possible D match to TRBD2 (6 bases). The CDR3 totals 18 residues. Trimming stripped 1 base from V and 0 bases from J, with 16 bases between. The CDR3, as DNA: TGTGCCAGCAGTTTAGTGTACGGACTACAGGACTCCTACAATGAGCAGTTCTTC. It is translated as CASSLVYGLQDSYNEQFF.

The sample holds a few counts of this clonotype. This sequence joins TRBV7-9 and TRBJ1-1, with a weak D call TRBD1 (6 bases). Trimming took 8 bases from V and 1 from J, leaving 17 bases between them. The CDR3 loop spans 15 amino acids. The germline gives CDR1 SEHNR, CDR2 FQNEAQ (reference sequence). CDR3 sequence: CASLAPPTGNTEAFF. CDR3 bases: TGTGCCAGCTTAGCCCCTCCGACAGGGAACACTGAAGCTTTCTTT.

The rearrangement uses TRBV29-1 and TRBJ1-6; weak D call: TRBD1 (5 bases). This CDR3 has 12 amino acids. Germline assignment: CDR1 SQVTM and CDR2 ANQGSEA. V was pared by 4 bases and J by 10 bases, with 11 bases between. CDR3 DNA sequence: TGCAGCGTTGGCGACAGCGGGTCACCCCTCCACTTT. It specifies CSVGDSGSPLHF. The full variable domain, completed using reference TRBV29-1 and TRBJ1-6, is SAVISQKPSRDICQRGTSLTIQCQVDSQVTMMFWYRQQPGQSLTLIATANQGSEATYESGFVIDKFPISRPNLTFSTLTVSNMSPEDSSIYLCSVGDSGSPLHFGNGTRLTVT.